This record covers a single TCR beta chain. Its antigen specificity is not known. The record has no base qualities; no much larger clone is one base away. These data are taken from a study of blood T cell repertoires in COVID-19 (dated by TCRdb to 2020 to 2022). Regarding the complete study: The collaborator samples originated in the United States, Italy and Spain and spanned the acute and convalescent phases of COVID-19. The material from the prospective study consisted of cDNA or gDNA derived from T cells, B-cell-depleted T cells, or PBMCs. Subjects who had been exposed to COVID-19, were actively infected with it, or had recovered from it provided the deeply sampled blood TCRbeta repertoires that made up the dataset. The repertoires were released in a freely available public database intended as a resource for research on the immune response to SARS-CoV-2. The samples were drawn from two sources: the first 160 participants of the ongoing ImmuneRACE study, and 1,000 to 1,500 subjects contributed by 6 global collaborators. The sample metadata nearly always contained a de-identified subject ID, COVID-19 status, age in years and sex. Where available, HLA class I and class II types were taken from metadata supplied by the sample provider and were not determined by assay-based typing. What the study reported, not specific to this receptor: Clinical and demographic metadata were provided uncurated, with the amount varying by source and participant.

According to the germline V gene (reference sequence), CDR1 reads LNHDA and CDR2 reads SQIVND. The V end loses 5 bases and the J end loses 5 bases, and a stretch of 16 bases separates them. The CDR3 sequence holds 16 residues, the cysteine and phenylalanine included. The entry retains the CDR3 DNA only, 48 bases that are in frame from base 1. The immunoSEQ Assay, a bias-controlled multiplex PCR, was used to amplify TCRbeta CDR3 regions from genomic DNA. The paper's processing steps were these. Nucleated cell counts per sample were estimated from amplification of reference gene primers within the assay. To quantify the absolute abundance of each unique TCRbeta CDR3 rearrangement, sequence reads were collapsed and filtered. For each sample, productive Simpson clonality was calculated by taking the square root of Simpson's diversity index across productive rearrangements. Sourced from immuneACCESS, this table was stored by TCRdb with only in-frame sequences that have V and J called. A share of the clones is absent; for the studies checked, an unresolved V gene accounts for under half, and the remainder has no known explanation. V and J calls and clone size are those listed in that table; D and trimming were worked out from the DNA. Present in this sample are some 290,000 clones, about nine tenths of which were seen just once. About 11% of the sample is taken by the ten largest.

In Seattle, one collaborating source enrolled patients while the infection was active and tracked those patients longitudinally over the course of disease. Whole blood was collected in K2EDTA tubes by collaborating institutions according to the institutions' own protocols. For TCRbeta analysis, collaborator samples were shipped as frozen whole blood, as isolated PBMCs, or as DNA extracted from either sample type. Recombination linked TRBV19 to TRBJ1-6, and TRBD1 may be the D gene, going by 6 matching bases. The sequenced material came from peripheral blood. The clonotype was recovered from a woman aged 25 to 39 with COVID-19, enrolled during active disease. CDR3 reads: CASSPGRQANNSPLHF. The sequenced DNA: TGTGCCAGTAGTCCCGGGCGACAGGCTAATAATTCACCCCTCCACTTT.